The 7 T cell receptor beta chains reported below all come from one sample, sequenced in a study of cytomegalovirus exposure and HLA in healthy donors. The PCR ran on 60 Vbeta and 13 Jbeta primers. The table came from immunoSEQ multiplex PCR; TCRdb's copy has only in-frame clones and leaves some out. The data show around 150,000 clones, 79% seen once. Sequenced input: PBMCs. The receptors shown here come from a man between 35 and 55 years old in good health and CMV-seropositive.

The chain couples TRBV27 to TRBJ2-1, with D possibly being TRBD2 (7 bases). CDR1 and CDR2 from the germline V gene are MNHEY and SMNVEV (reference sequence). This CDR3 is built from 17 residues. Trimming left V 2 bases short and J 2 bases short, with 16 bases between. CDR3 DNA: TGTGCCAGCAGTTTAGCCTCAGGGGCGGGGGCCTACAATGAGCAGTTCTTC. Residues: CASSLASGAGAYNEQFF.

There are a few counts of this clone. Other DNA sequences in this specimen translate into the identical CDR3. DNA for the CDR3: TGTGCCAGCAGTTCTCGACTAGCGGGAGGCTACGAGCAGTACTTC. Translating it yields CASSSRLAGGYEQYF. This chain connects TRBV27 to TRBJ2-7, with 13 nucleotides matching TRBD2. The CDR3 spans 15 residues. V shed 4 bases, J shed 3 bases, and the junction held 3 bases outside the gene matches. Per germline, CDR1 MNHEY and CDR2 SMNVEV (reference sequence).

V usage is TRBV28 and J usage is TRBJ2-1, with 12 nucleotides matching TRBD2. The length of the CDR3 is 15 residues. V was pared by 5 bases and J by 7 bases, with 6 bases of the junction left unmatched. Germline V gives CDR1 MDHEN, CDR2 SYDVKM. The CDR3 region is CASSPTSGRRNEQFF. The CDR3 region has the DNA TGTGCCAGCAGTCCCACTAGCGGGAGGAGGAATGAGCAGTTCTTC.

This chain joins TRBV7-8 and TRBJ1-1; D gene ambiguous. With 5 bases removed from V and 1 base from J, the gap between germline ends came to 5 bases. This CDR3 region has 12 residues. In germline, CDR1 is SGHVS, CDR2 FQNEAQ. Here the CDR3 DNA reads TGTGCCAGCAGCCCTTCGAACACTGAAGCTTTCTTT. Translation gives CASSPSNTEAFF.

The chain joins TRBV27 to TRBJ2-3; 9 positions match TRBD1. Trimming cost V 5 bases and J 2 bases; bases outside gene matches: 11. CDR3 size: 17 residues. CDR1 is MNHEY and CDR2 is SMNVEV in the germline V gene (reference sequence). CDR3 sequence (DNA): TGTGCCAGCAGTCGGGACAGGGAAGGTCAGGTCACAGATACGCAGTATTTT. As protein: CASSRDREGQVTDTQYF.

This rearrangement joins TRBV6-6 to TRBJ2-1; TRBD2 matches at 11 bases. Germline assignment: CDR1 MNHNY and CDR2 SVGAGI (reference sequence). CDR3 length: 15 amino acids. The V and J ends lost 4 bases and 5 bases, in that order; junction bases with no gene match: 4. CDR3: CASSLAGGGHNEQFF. CDR3 DNA sequence: TGTGCCAGCAGTTTAGCGGGAGGGGGCCACAATGAGCAGTTCTTC.

This clone has more than one count but fewer than ten. The J gene is TRBJ1-5, the V gene TRBV7-2, with a possible D match to TRBD1 (5 bases). Germline assignment: CDR1 SGHTA and CDR2 FQGNSA. Trimming left V 4 bases short and J 7 bases short, with 11 bases between. The CDR3 spans 13 residues. The CDR3 region is CASSSKGEQPQHF. For the CDR3, the DNA is TGTGCCAGCAGCTCGAAAGGGGAACAGCCCCAGCATTTT.